This TCR beta chain originates from a study of T cells after yellow fever vaccination. At the level of the study: Preparing low-cell-number fractions relied on SMART-Seq v4 Ultra Low Input.

In the case of this clonotype: No antigen is known for it.

Study-wide results and limits: Repertoires obtained by FACS sorting could include abundant clonotypes that entered as contaminants from the bulk population. Booster sampling recovered most clones from primary vaccination (approximately 97% CD4, roughly 90% CD8). Overlap between CD4 and CD8 compartments was detected for a small share of clonotypes.

Trimming cost V 8 bases and J 5 bases; bases outside gene matches: 5. Germline CDR1 is SNHLY and CDR2 is FYNNEI. This CDR3 contains 12 residues. Each CDR3 protein gets one entry after TCRdb re-called the 5' RACE reads with MiXCR. The sample carries fewer than 350,000 distinct CDR3 sequences, 8.5% to 10% recorded once. The TCR comes from a young man who received the YFV17D yellow fever vaccine. The sequences come from PBMCs, collected on the day of the first yellow fever vaccination. The chain recombines TRBV2 with TRBJ2-5; 7 bases are a match to TRBD1. The CDR3 here is CASLDRVETQYF. The DNA for the CDR3 is TGTGCCAGCCTAGACAGGGTGGAGACCCAGTACTTC.